Below, 7 T cell receptor beta chains from the same sample are listed, as sequenced in a study of T cell repertoires in cytomegalovirus infection. No antigen has been identified for these receptors. TCRdb re-called the reads with MiXCR, one entry per CDR3 protein. The data hold about 470,000 distinct CDR3 sequences, with approximately 46% observed a single time. Sample: cultured PBMCs, taken from culture after CMV antigen stimulation. Source of these receptors: a human donor in good health (CMV status not recorded). Some clones in this sample may be carry-over from other donors' samples.

The sample holds many counts of this clonotype. V usage is TRBV7-2 and J usage is TRBJ2-3; perhaps TRBD2 as D (5 bases). Between the trimmed V and J ends, which lost 8 bases and 5 bases, there was a span of 14 bases. Germline assignment: CDR1 SGHTA and CDR2 FQGNSA. The CDR3 contains 13 residues. The CDR3 DNA reads TGTGCCAGCTCTGCGGGCAGGCTAGATACGCAGTATTTT. It translates to CASSAGRLDTQYF.

This chain uses TRBV7-9 with TRBJ1-4, with D possibly matching TRBD1 (5 bases). V lost 5 bases and J 4 bases, leaving 8 bases between the germline ends. From germline, CDR1 is SEHNR and CDR2 FQNEAQ (reference sequence). This CDR3 contains 13 residues. CDR3 sequence reads: CASSPGGNEKLFF. CDR3 coding DNA: TGTGCCAGCAGCCCCGGGGGTAATGAAAAACTGTTTTTT.

The chain joins TRBV19 to TRBJ2-1, with 10 nucleotides matching TRBD1. CDR3 length: 15 residues. Trimming cost V 8 bases and J 7 bases; bases outside gene matches: 11. Germline V gene lookup returns CDR1 LNHDA and CDR2 SQIVND (reference sequence). CDR3 coding DNA: TGTGCCAGTGGAACAGGGACAGGGGTAGGGAATGAGCAGTTCTTC. Its protein is CASGTGTGVGNEQFF.

This chain connects TRBV10-3 to TRBJ1-3; D is perhaps TRBD1 (5 bases). Trimming shortened V by 2 bases and J by 0 bases, and 23 bases separated the two germline ends. Germline CDR1 and CDR2: ENHRY and SYGVKD. CDR3 length: 20 amino acids. CDR3 amino acids: CAISEKFGIGTAGSGNTIYF. The CDR3 nucleotides are TGTGCCATCAGTGAGAAGTTCGGTATTGGGACCGCCGGCTCTGGAAACACCATATATTTT.

This chain links TRBV6-2 or TRBV6-3 with TRBJ1-2, with D maybe TRBD1 (5 bases). The CDR3 length is 15 residues. Germline lookup yields CDR1 MNHEY and CDR2 SVGEGT. Trimming removed 2 bases from V and 0 bases from J, with 10 bases in between. The CDR3 nucleotides are TGTGCCAGCAGTTACCCGGAGACAGCTAACTATGGCTACACCTTC. Amino acids: CASSYPETANYGYTF.

J is TRBJ2-5 and V is TRBV7-6; tentatively, D is TRBD1 (5 bases). The V and J ends lost 10 bases and 5 bases respectively, with 23 bases between them. The CDR3 extends over 15 amino acids. CDR1 is SGHVS and CDR2 is FNYEAQ in the germline V gene. The CDR3 DNA sequence: TGTGCCACCGCACAGGAAGCAAGTATGGGTGAGACCCAGTACTTC. Amino acids: CATAQEASMGETQYF.

The chain is built from TRBV7-9 and TRBJ1-1; 9 bases map to TRBD1. This CDR3 has 18 residues. CDR1 SEHNR and CDR2 FQNEAQ come from the germline V gene (reference sequence). Unmatched junction bases numbered 18, after V lost 5 bases and J lost 5 bases. The CDR3 here is CASSPGGGQGKEWTEAFF. In DNA, the CDR3 is TGTGCCAGCAGCCCGGGGGGAGGACAGGGGAAAGAGTGGACTGAAGCTTTCTTT.